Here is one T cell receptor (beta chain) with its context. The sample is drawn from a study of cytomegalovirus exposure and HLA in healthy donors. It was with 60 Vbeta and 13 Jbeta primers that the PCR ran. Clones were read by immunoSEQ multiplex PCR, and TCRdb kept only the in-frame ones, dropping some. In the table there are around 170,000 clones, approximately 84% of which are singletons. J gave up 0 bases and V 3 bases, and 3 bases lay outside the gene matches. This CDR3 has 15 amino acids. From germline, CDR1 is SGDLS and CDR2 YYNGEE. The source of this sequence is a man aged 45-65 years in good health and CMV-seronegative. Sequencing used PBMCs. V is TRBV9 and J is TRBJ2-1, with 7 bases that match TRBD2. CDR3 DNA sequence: TGTGCCAGCAGCGCAAGCGGGAACTCCTACAATGAGCAGTTCTTC. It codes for CASSASGNSYNEQFF.